The rows below give T cell receptor beta chains drawn from one sample of a study of T cell repertoires in cytomegalovirus infection. Their antigens remain unidentified. TCRdb recomputed calls from the reads with MiXCR, one row per CDR3 protein. The table has about 740,000 distinct CDR3 sequences, around a third seen once. Material: cultured PBMCs, obtained from culture after CMV antigen stimulation. These receptors were taken from a human donor in good health (CMV status not recorded). Some clones in this sample may be carry-over from other donors' samples. The CDR3 runs from the conserved cysteine through the conserved F or W. The D gene is left open where the match is weak. A clone size is listed for some rows: how often the clone was seen (once, few, many), or a class if it is expanded.

D gene | J gene | V gene | clone size | CDR3 protein | CDR3 DNA
NA | TRBJ2-5 | TRBV5-1 | NA | CASSRYSGNEETQYF | TGCGCCAGCAGCCGCTACTCGGGCAATGAAGAGACCCAGTACTTC
NA | TRBJ1-1 | TRBV6-5 | few | CASSYSTGRTEAFF | TGTGCCAGCAGTTACTCGACAGGACGCACTGAAGCTTTCTTT
NA | TRBJ1-1 | TRBV19 | NA | CASRRGGSPKAFF | TGTGCCAGTAGGCGAGGGGGGAGCCCAAAAGCTTTCTTT
NA | TRBJ1-1 | TRBV7-2 | NA | CASSLGQFTEAFF | TGTGCCAGCAGCTTAGGGCAGTTCACTGAAGCTTTCTTT
TRBD1 | TRBJ1-6 | TRBV5-4 | few | CASSMGDRTSPLHF | TGTGCCAGCAGCATGGGGGACAGGACATCACCCCTCCACTTT
NA | TRBJ1-1 | TRBV5-1 | NA | CASSFGHTPNFPNTEAFF | TGCGCCAGCAGCTTCGGACACACTCCGAACTTCCCGAACACTGAAGCTTTCTTT
TRBD1 | TRBJ2-5 | TRBV12-3/TRBV12-4 | NA | CASRIGTGADETQYF | TGTGCCAGCAGGATCGGGACAGGGGCGGACGAGACCCAGTACTTC
TRBD1 | TRBJ2-7 | TRBV23-1 | NA | CASTTGDSPVSWSYEQYF | TGCGCCAGCACCACCGGGGACAGCCCAGTAAGTTGGTCCTACGAGCAGTACTTC
NA | TRBJ2-1 | TRBV5-5 | NA | CASSLATTSGWNEQFF | TGTGCCAGCAGCTTGGCCACAACCTCGGGTTGGAATGAGCAGTTCTTC
TRBD2 | TRBJ2-1 | TRBV12-3/TRBV12-4 | few | CASSLRLAVNEQFF | TGTGCCAGCAGTTTACGTCTAGCGGTCAATGAGCAGTTCTTC
NA | TRBJ2-3 | TRBV2 | NA | CASSEDPRGPTQYF | TGTGCCAGCAGTGAAGACCCCCGGGGACCTACGCAGTATTTT
NA | TRBJ1-6 | TRBV9 | NA | CASSQGAASNSPLHF | TGTGCCAGCAGCCAGGGCGCAGCCTCTAATTCACCCCTCCACTTT
NA | TRBJ2-2 | TRBV7-7 | NA | CASSGQYTGELFF | TGTGCCAGCAGCGGACAGTACACCGGGGAGCTGTTTTTT
NA | TRBJ2-7 | TRBV20-1 | NA | CSATPPQFNNEQYF | TGCAGTGCCACCCCCCCGCAGTTTAATAACGAGCAGTACTTC
NA | TRBJ2-7 | TRBV7-2 | many | CASSLRGAGPYEQYF | TGTGCCAGCAGCTTAAGAGGGGCAGGACCCTACGAGCAGTACTTC
NA | TRBJ2-4 | TRBV4-1 | NA | CASSQGVARGGKNIQYF | TGCGCCAGCAGCCAAGGCGTGGCCCGGGGAGGCAAAAACATTCAGTACTTC
NA | TRBJ2-1 | TRBV4-1 | NA | CASSQRAAGNNEQFF | TGCGCCAGCAGCCAACGAGCGGCAGGGAATAATGAGCAGTTCTTC
NA | TRBJ1-1 | TRBV20-1 | NA | CSASRYPGTEAFF | TGCAGTGCTAGTCGGTACCCGGGGACTGAAGCTTTCTTT
NA | TRBJ2-1 | TRBV7-2 | many | CASSLGGQYNEQFF | TGTGCCAGCAGCTTAGGGGGACAATACAATGAGCAGTTCTTC
TRBD1 | TRBJ1-1 | TRBV7-2 | few | CASSPARQGDMNTEAFF | TGTGCCAGCAGTCCCGCCCGACAGGGGGACATGAACACTGAAGCTTTCTTT
NA | TRBJ2-3 | TRBV20-1 | few | CSARRTGSTDTQYF | TGCAGTGCTAGGAGGACGGGATCCACAGATACGCAGTATTTT
NA | TRBJ1-6 | TRBV7-9 | few | CASSSSRLGGSGDNSPLHF | TGTGCCAGCAGCTCATCTCGACTTGGGGGGTCAGGGGATAATTCACCCCTCCACTTT
TRBD2 | TRBJ2-5 | TRBV20-1 | few | CSASPVRLAVETQYF | TGCAGTGCTAGCCCCGTGAGACTAGCTGTTGAGACCCAGTACTTC
NA | TRBJ1-5 | TRBV7-2 | few | CASSWDNNQPQHF | TGTGCCAGCAGCTGGGACAACAATCAGCCCCAGCATTTT
NA | TRBJ1-1 | TRBV11-2 | NA | CASSLIGEAFF | TGTGCCAGCAGCTTAATTGGTGAAGCTTTCTTT
NA | TRBJ2-2 | TRBV7-9 | NA | CASDNYRDTGELFF | TGTGCCAGCGACAATTACAGGGACACCGGGGAGCTGTTTTTT
TRBD2 | TRBJ2-3 | TRBV7-2 | many | CASSPQGRSSGGSWDTQYF | TGTGCCAGCAGCCCCCAAGGACGGAGTAGCGGGGGGTCGTGGGATACGCAGTATTTT
NA | TRBJ1-1 | TRBV5-4 | NA | CASSGDSLNTEAFF | TGTGCCAGCAGCGGTGACAGCCTGAACACTGAAGCTTTCTTT
NA | TRBJ2-5 | TRBV9 | NA | CASSPHDRGQETQYF | TGTGCCAGCAGCCCCCATGACCGGGGGCAAGAGACCCAGTACTTC
NA | TRBJ2-3 | TRBV7-9 | NA | CASSPKRQVTDTQYF | TGTGCCAGCAGCCCCAAGCGACAGGTCACAGATACGCAGTATTTT
TRBD2 | TRBJ2-1 | TRBV11-2 | few | CASSLVMRGGRHNEQFF | TGTGCCAGCAGCTTAGTGATGCGGGGGGGCCGCCACAATGAGCAGTTCTTC
NA | TRBJ2-7 | TRBV12-3/TRBV12-4 | few | CATAPGYYEQYF | TGTGCCACCGCACCAGGGTACTACGAGCAGTACTTC
NA | TRBJ2-7 | TRBV7-6 | NA | CASNLEPGRDAGQYF | TGTGCCAGCAACTTAGAACCCGGGAGAGATGCGGGGCAGTACTTC
NA | TRBJ2-1 | TRBV7-9 | few | CASSPPGISGTYNEQFF | TGTGCCAGCAGCCCTCCGGGGATTAGCGGAACCTACAATGAGCAGTTCTTC
TRBD1 | TRBJ1-3 | TRBV5-4 | few | CASSIGRDRAGNTIYF | TGTGCCAGCAGCATCGGTCGCGACAGGGCTGGAAACACCATATATTTT
NA | TRBJ1-1 | TRBV28 | NA | CASSFLRGEAFF | TGTGCCAGCAGCTTCTTACGGGGTGAAGCTTTCTTT
NA | TRBJ2-5 | TRBV11-2 | many | CASSFGTGQETQYF | TGTGCCAGCAGCTTCGGTACAGGGCAGGAGACCCAGTACTTC
NA | TRBJ1-4 | TRBV27 | NA | CASSSPRGQGREKLFF | TGTGCCAGCAGTTCCCCCCGGGGCCAGGGCCGTGAAAAACTGTTTTTT
TRBD1 | TRBJ1-1 | TRBV15 | NA | CATRQGGTEAFF | TGTGCCACCAGACAGGGGGGCACTGAAGCTTTCTTT
NA | TRBJ2-5 | TRBV6-1 | NA | CATAPGAYQETQYF | TGTGCCACGGCCCCCGGGGCTTACCAAGAGACCCAGTACTTC
NA | TRBJ2-7 | TRBV30 | NA | CASRSVQPNEQYF | TGTGCCTCCCGCTCCGTACAGCCTAACGAGCAGTACTTC
TRBD1 | TRBJ1-1 | TRBV2 | NA | CASATGMVEAFF | TGTGCCAGCGCGACAGGGATGGTTGAAGCTTTCTTT
NA | TRBJ2-5 | TRBV7-2 | many | CASSLVPVGTQYF | TGTGCCAGCAGCTTAGTGCCGGTGGGGACCCAGTACTTC
NA | TRBJ2-1 | TRBV7-9 | many | CASSPGTPRDEQFF | TGTGCCAGCAGTCCCGGGACACCGAGGGATGAGCAGTTCTTC
NA | TRBJ2-3 | TRBV15 | few | CATSRGGTADTQYF | TGTGCCACCAGCAGAGGGGGGACGGCAGATACGCAGTATTTT
TRBD1 | TRBJ2-1 | TRBV20-1 | NA | CSATTGASIYNEQFF | TGCAGTGCTACTACAGGGGCTAGCATCTACAATGAGCAGTTCTTC
TRBD2 | TRBJ2-5 | TRBV6-6 | NA | CASSYNGGLETQYF | TGTGCCAGCAGTTACAACGGGGGGTTAGAGACCCAGTACTTC
NA | TRBJ1-1 | TRBV28 | NA | CASIHDRLSTEAFF | TGTGCCAGCATCCACGACAGGTTATCCACTGAAGCTTTCTTT
NA | TRBJ1-2 | TRBV6-6 | NA | CASSGMDPPKADGYTF | TGTGCCAGCAGCGGGATGGACCCCCCAAAGGCGGATGGCTACACCTTC
TRBD1 | TRBJ2-7 | TRBV4-1 | once | CASSQDRDRDLYF | TGCGCCAGCAGCCAAGATCGGGACAGGGATTTGTACTTC
NA | TRBJ2-5 | TRBV4-3 | NA | CASSQDRGGRVQETQYF | TGCGCCAGCAGCCAAGATCGTGGCGGGCGGGTACAAGAGACCCAGTACTTC
NA | TRBJ2-5 | TRBV7-6 | NA | CASSYHRETQYF | TGTGCCAGCAGTTATCATCGGGAGACCCAGTACTTC
NA | TRBJ1-2 | TRBV4-3 | NA | CASSQDGGGGYTF | TGCGCCAGCAGCCAAGACGGGGGAGGTGGCTACACCTTC
TRBD2 | TRBJ2-5 | TRBV10-3 | few | CAISDQAGGQETQYF | TGTGCCATCAGTGATCAAGCGGGGGGCCAAGAGACCCAGTACTTC
TRBD1 | TRBJ2-6 | TRBV14 | NA | CASSPDRTGANVQTF | TGTGCCAGCAGCCCGGACAGGACTGGGGCCAACGTCCAGACTTTC
TRBD2 | TRBJ2-1 | TRBV7-9 | many | CASSFPRTGKLAGNYNEQFF | TGTGCCAGCAGCTTCCCCCGAACCGGTAAACTAGCGGGAAATTACAATGAGCAGTTCTTC